A selection of T cell receptor beta chains follows, all from one sample in a study of molecular identifiers for immune sequencing clone quantification. Via MiXCR, TCRdb re-called the PCR reads, giving one row per CDR3 protein. The repertoire has more than 250,000 distinct CDR3 sequences, about 20% of them found once; the top ten carry 0.7% to 0.9%. What was sequenced was naive CD8+ T cells from blood, with Jurkat cell RNA spiked in. The receptor set was obtained from a human donor in good health. Some libraries in this study had Jurkat cell RNA spiked in. The CDR3 runs from the conserved cysteine through the conserved F or W. The order of the fields is CDR3 length, V gene, J gene, D gene, clone size, CDR3 DNA, CDR3 protein. D genes are given only for firm matches. For some rows the clone size is stated as once, few or many, or as a class when expanded; others skip it.

cdr3_length: 15
v_call: TRBV23-1
j_call: TRBJ2-6
d_call: NA
clone_size: many
cdr3_nt: TGCGCCAGCAGTCAATGGAGCTCTGGGGCCAACGTCCTGACTTTC
cdr3_aa: CASSQWSSGANVLTF

cdr3_length: 13
v_call: TRBV7-9
j_call: TRBJ2-3
d_call: NA
clone_size: many
cdr3_nt: TGTGCCAGCAGTTTATCCCTCACAGATACGCAGTATTTT
cdr3_aa: CASSLSLTDTQYF

cdr3_length: 16
v_call: TRBV14
j_call: TRBJ2-7
d_call: NA
clone_size: NA
cdr3_nt: TGTGCCAGCAGCCAAGGGGGCGCCGGGTTCCCCTACGAGCAGTACTTC
cdr3_aa: CASSQGGAGFPYEQYF

cdr3_length: 14
v_call: TRBV5-4
j_call: TRBJ2-1
d_call: NA
clone_size: NA
cdr3_nt: TGTGCCAGCAGCCACATCACCCGGGACAATGAGCAGTTCTTC
cdr3_aa: CASSHITRDNEQFF

cdr3_length: 12
v_call: TRBV28
j_call: TRBJ2-7
d_call: NA
clone_size: NA
cdr3_nt: TGTGCCAGCAGTGATCCTCGGACCGAGCAGTACTTC
cdr3_aa: CASSDPRTEQYF

cdr3_length: 12
v_call: TRBV4-1
j_call: TRBJ2-7
d_call: TRBD2
clone_size: many
cdr3_nt: TGCGCCAGCAGCGCGCGGGAGGACGAGCAGTACTTC
cdr3_aa: CASSAREDEQYF

cdr3_length: 15
v_call: TRBV7-9
j_call: TRBJ2-4
d_call: NA
clone_size: NA
cdr3_nt: TGTGCCAGCAGCTTAGGTCGGGGAACCAAAAACATTCAGTACTTC
cdr3_aa: CASSLGRGTKNIQYF

cdr3_length: 12
v_call: TRBV5-1
j_call: TRBJ1-1
d_call: NA
clone_size: many
cdr3_nt: TGCGCCAGCAGCGCCCTGGACGGCGAAGCTTTCTTT
cdr3_aa: CASSALDGEAFF

cdr3_length: 14
v_call: TRBV6-5
j_call: TRBJ1-4
d_call: NA
clone_size: NA
cdr3_nt: TGTGCCAGCAGTTATCGGGCCTTTTCTGAAAAACTGTTTTTT
cdr3_aa: CASSYRAFSEKLFF

cdr3_length: 14
v_call: TRBV7-2
j_call: TRBJ1-2
d_call: NA
clone_size: few
cdr3_nt: TGTGCCAGCGGCTCATGGGGTGATAACTATGGCTACACCTTC
cdr3_aa: CASGSWGDNYGYTF

cdr3_length: 13
v_call: TRBV6-5
j_call: TRBJ1-4
d_call: NA
clone_size: many
cdr3_nt: TGTGCCAGCAGTTTGGTGCCTTCTGAAAAACTGTTTTTT
cdr3_aa: CASSLVPSEKLFF

cdr3_length: 16
v_call: TRBV6-2/TRBV6-3
j_call: TRBJ2-4
d_call: NA
clone_size: NA
cdr3_nt: TGTGCCAGCAGTTACCGGGGACTTTTAACCAAAAACATTCAGTACTTC
cdr3_aa: CASSYRGLLTKNIQYF

cdr3_length: 15
v_call: TRBV6-5
j_call: TRBJ2-3
d_call: NA
clone_size: many
cdr3_nt: TGTGCCAGCAGTTTTTCCGGGACACACACAGATACGCAGTATTTT
cdr3_aa: CASSFSGTHTDTQYF

cdr3_length: 14
v_call: TRBV29-1
j_call: TRBJ2-3
d_call: TRBD2
clone_size: many
cdr3_nt: TGCAGCGTTGAAGATCGGGAGGTCACAGATACGCAGTATTTT
cdr3_aa: CSVEDREVTDTQYF

cdr3_length: 17
v_call: TRBV19
j_call: TRBJ1-1
d_call: NA
clone_size: NA
cdr3_nt: TGTGCCAGTAGCCTCACGGGGGGGTTTATGATGAACACTGAAGCTTTCTTT
cdr3_aa: CASSLTGGFMMNTEAFF

cdr3_length: 16
v_call: TRBV4-1
j_call: TRBJ2-3
d_call: TRBD2
clone_size: NA
cdr3_nt: TGCGCCAGCAGCCAAGAGGGGGGGTCTCGCACAGGTACGCAGTATTTT
cdr3_aa: CASSQEGGSRTGTQYF

cdr3_length: 14
v_call: TRBV6-2/TRBV6-3
j_call: TRBJ2-1
d_call: NA
clone_size: NA
cdr3_nt: TGTGCCAGCAGTTACTCGGGGTTATACAATGAGCAGTTCTTC
cdr3_aa: CASSYSGLYNEQFF

cdr3_length: 11
v_call: TRBV30
j_call: TRBJ1-1
d_call: NA
clone_size: few
cdr3_nt: TGTGCCTGGAATCGAAACACTGAAGCTTTCTTT
cdr3_aa: CAWNRNTEAFF

cdr3_length: 15
v_call: TRBV7-9
j_call: TRBJ2-3
d_call: NA
clone_size: many
cdr3_nt: TGTGCCAGCAGCTTAGGGGACTCCCTAACAGATACGCAGTATTTT
cdr3_aa: CASSLGDSLTDTQYF

cdr3_length: 15
v_call: TRBV5-1
j_call: TRBJ2-5
d_call: TRBD1
clone_size: many
cdr3_nt: TGCGCCAGCAGCTTGGCCAAGACAGGGGAAGAGACCCAGTACTTC
cdr3_aa: CASSLAKTGEETQYF

cdr3_length: 16
v_call: TRBV2
j_call: TRBJ2-7
d_call: TRBD1
clone_size: many
cdr3_nt: TGTGCCAGCAGGGACCGCGGGACAGGGGGCAGGTACGAGCAGTACTTC
cdr3_aa: CASRDRGTGGRYEQYF

cdr3_length: 14
v_call: TRBV2
j_call: TRBJ2-6
d_call: TRBD1
clone_size: NA
cdr3_nt: TGTGCCAGCACGACAGGGTCAGGGGCCAACGTCCTGACTTTC
cdr3_aa: CASTTGSGANVLTF

cdr3_length: 18
v_call: TRBV27
j_call: TRBJ2-3
d_call: NA
clone_size: few
cdr3_nt: TGTGCCAGCAGTTTAATCTTCCGGACTCGCGAGCTTAGCGGTACGCAGTATTTT
cdr3_aa: CASSLIFRTRELSGTQYF

cdr3_length: 11
v_call: TRBV19
j_call: TRBJ2-5
d_call: TRBD1
clone_size: many
cdr3_nt: TGTGCCACCAGGGGGCTGGAGACCCAGTACTTC
cdr3_aa: CATRGLETQYF

cdr3_length: 16
v_call: TRBV20-1
j_call: TRBJ2-3
d_call: NA
clone_size: few
cdr3_nt: TGCAGTGCTAGAGATTTGGCATCGACGAGAATGGATACGCAGTATTTT
cdr3_aa: CSARDLASTRMDTQYF

cdr3_length: 15
v_call: TRBV25-1
j_call: TRBJ2-3
d_call: TRBD2
clone_size: many
cdr3_nt: TGTGCCAGCAGCCTTCTAGCGGGGGTCACAGATACGCAGTATTTT
cdr3_aa: CASSLLAGVTDTQYF

cdr3_length: 13
v_call: TRBV28
j_call: TRBJ2-7
d_call: NA
clone_size: many
cdr3_nt: TGTGCCAGCAGTCCGGACAGCGACTACGAGCAGTACTTC
cdr3_aa: CASSPDSDYEQYF

cdr3_length: 16
v_call: TRBV7-9
j_call: TRBJ1-4
d_call: TRBD1
clone_size: NA
cdr3_nt: TGTGCCAGCAGTTTCAGGGGGCTGGGGGCCCATGAAAAACTGTTTTTT
cdr3_aa: CASSFRGLGAHEKLFF

cdr3_length: 14
v_call: TRBV6-2/TRBV6-3
j_call: TRBJ2-6
d_call: NA
clone_size: many
cdr3_nt: TGTGCCAGCGCGGCCCTATCTGGGGCCAACGTCCTGACTTTC
cdr3_aa: CASAALSGANVLTF

cdr3_length: 14
v_call: TRBV6-2/TRBV6-3
j_call: TRBJ2-7
d_call: NA
clone_size: few
cdr3_nt: TGTGCCAGCAGCCTGGGGGCAATAACCTACGAGCAGTACTTC
cdr3_aa: CASSLGAITYEQYF

cdr3_length: 13
v_call: TRBV7-2
j_call: TRBJ2-7
d_call: NA
clone_size: many
cdr3_nt: TGTGCCAGCAGCCCCTGGGGAATGCTGGAGCAGTACTTC
cdr3_aa: CASSPWGMLEQYF

cdr3_length: 15
v_call: TRBV2
j_call: TRBJ1-4
d_call: TRBD1
clone_size: few
cdr3_nt: TGTGCCACGGCAGAAGAAGACAGGGCTTTAGAAAAACTGTTTTTT
cdr3_aa: CATAEEDRALEKLFF

cdr3_length: 15
v_call: TRBV27
j_call: TRBJ2-2
d_call: NA
clone_size: NA
cdr3_nt: TGTGCCAGCTCGGTTGGGGGGACGGGGACCGGGGAGCTGTTTTTT
cdr3_aa: CASSVGGTGTGELFF

cdr3_length: 16
v_call: TRBV7-9
j_call: TRBJ1-1
d_call: NA
clone_size: few
cdr3_nt: TGTGCCAGCAGCTTAGCGTGGTCTCCTCCGAACACTGAAGCTTTCTTT
cdr3_aa: CASSLAWSPPNTEAFF

cdr3_length: 16
v_call: TRBV6-2/TRBV6-3
j_call: TRBJ2-3
d_call: NA
clone_size: few
cdr3_nt: TGTGCCAGCAGTTACTCGGAGGGAATAATCACAGATACGCAGTATTTT
cdr3_aa: CASSYSEGIITDTQYF

cdr3_length: 14
v_call: TRBV9
j_call: TRBJ1-5
d_call: NA
clone_size: few
cdr3_nt: TGTGCCAGCAGCGTAGCGGCTAGCAATCAGCCCCAGCATTTT
cdr3_aa: CASSVAASNQPQHF

cdr3_length: 18
v_call: TRBV9
j_call: TRBJ2-3
d_call: TRBD1
clone_size: many
cdr3_nt: TGTGCCAGCAGCGTAGTTTCAGGGACAGGGGGTCCCGCAGATACGCAGTATTTT
cdr3_aa: CASSVVSGTGGPADTQYF

cdr3_length: 14
v_call: TRBV30
j_call: TRBJ2-5
d_call: TRBD1
clone_size: NA
cdr3_nt: TGTGCCTGGAGCACCGGGACAGGCCAAGAGACCCGGTACTTC
cdr3_aa: CAWSTGTGQETRYF

cdr3_length: 14
v_call: TRBV4-3
j_call: TRBJ1-1
d_call: TRBD1
clone_size: many
cdr3_nt: TGCGCCAGCAGCCAAGATGGCCGACAGGGGGCTGCTTTCTTT
cdr3_aa: CASSQDGRQGAAFF

cdr3_length: 17
v_call: TRBV7-9
j_call: TRBJ2-2
d_call: TRBD2
clone_size: NA
cdr3_nt: TGTGCCAGCAGTTTCCGACTAGCGGAAGTGAACACCGGGGAGCTGTTTTTT
cdr3_aa: CASSFRLAEVNTGELFF

cdr3_length: 16
v_call: TRBV12-5
j_call: TRBJ2-3
d_call: NA
clone_size: many
cdr3_nt: TGTGCTAGTGGTTTGGGTACTTCGCGGAGCACAGATACGCAGTATTTT
cdr3_aa: CASGLGTSRSTDTQYF

cdr3_length: 15
v_call: TRBV6-5
j_call: TRBJ1-1
d_call: NA
clone_size: many
cdr3_nt: TGTGCCAGCAGTTCCAGTTTAAAGGTTAACACTGAAGCTTTCTTT
cdr3_aa: CASSSSLKVNTEAFF

cdr3_length: 13
v_call: TRBV30
j_call: TRBJ2-7
d_call: NA
clone_size: many
cdr3_nt: TGTGCCTGGAGTGCCCTCCAAGGTTACGAGCAGTACTTC
cdr3_aa: CAWSALQGYEQYF

cdr3_length: 16
v_call: TRBV7-9
j_call: TRBJ2-7
d_call: NA
clone_size: many
cdr3_nt: TGTGCCAGCAGCTTAGCCCCGGGTAGCGCCAAGGGGGAGCAGTACTTC
cdr3_aa: CASSLAPGSAKGEQYF

cdr3_length: 14
v_call: TRBV5-1
j_call: TRBJ2-3
d_call: NA
clone_size: many
cdr3_nt: TGCGCCAGCAGACTATTCACTAGCACAGATACGCAGTATTTT
cdr3_aa: CASRLFTSTDTQYF

cdr3_length: 15
v_call: TRBV6-2/TRBV6-3
j_call: TRBJ1-1
d_call: NA
clone_size: few
cdr3_nt: TGTGCCAGCACCACTGTCGTGGCACCTACTACCGAAGCTTTCTTT
cdr3_aa: CASTTVVAPTTEAFF

cdr3_length: 15
v_call: TRBV7-9
j_call: TRBJ2-3
d_call: NA
clone_size: few
cdr3_nt: TGTGCCAGCAGCCCCCAAGGTCCAGGTTCAGATACGCAGTATTTT
cdr3_aa: CASSPQGPGSDTQYF